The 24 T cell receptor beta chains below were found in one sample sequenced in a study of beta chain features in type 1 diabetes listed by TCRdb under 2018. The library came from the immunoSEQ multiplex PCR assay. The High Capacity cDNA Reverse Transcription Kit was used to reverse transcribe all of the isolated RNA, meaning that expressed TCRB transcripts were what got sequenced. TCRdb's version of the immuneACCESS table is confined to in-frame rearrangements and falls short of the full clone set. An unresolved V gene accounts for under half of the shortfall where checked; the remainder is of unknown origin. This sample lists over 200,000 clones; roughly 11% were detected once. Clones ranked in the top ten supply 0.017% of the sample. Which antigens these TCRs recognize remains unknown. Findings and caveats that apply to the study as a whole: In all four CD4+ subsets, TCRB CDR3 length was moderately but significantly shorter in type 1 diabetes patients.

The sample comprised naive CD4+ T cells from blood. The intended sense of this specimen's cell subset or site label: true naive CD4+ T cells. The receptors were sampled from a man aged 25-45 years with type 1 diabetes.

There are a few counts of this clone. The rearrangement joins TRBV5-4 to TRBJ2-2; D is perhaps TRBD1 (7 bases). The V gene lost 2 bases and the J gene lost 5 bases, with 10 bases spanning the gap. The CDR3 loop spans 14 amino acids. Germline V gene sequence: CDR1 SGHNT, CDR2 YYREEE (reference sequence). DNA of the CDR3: TGTGCCAGCAGCTTCCCAGGGGGGACCGGGGAGCTGTTTTTT. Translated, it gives CASSFPGGTGELFF. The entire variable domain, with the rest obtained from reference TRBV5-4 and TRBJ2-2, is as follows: ETGVTQSPTHLIKTRGQQVTLRCSSQSGHNTVSWYQQALGQGPQFIFQYYREEENGRGNFPPRFSGLQFPNYSSELNVNALELDDSALYLCASSFPGGTGELFFGEGSRLTVL.

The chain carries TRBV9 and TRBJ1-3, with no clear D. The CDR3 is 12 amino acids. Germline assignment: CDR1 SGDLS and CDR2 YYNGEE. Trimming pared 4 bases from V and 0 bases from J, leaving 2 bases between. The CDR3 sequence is CASSRSGNTIYF. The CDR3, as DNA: TGTGCCAGCAGCCGCTCTGGAAACACCATATATTTT.

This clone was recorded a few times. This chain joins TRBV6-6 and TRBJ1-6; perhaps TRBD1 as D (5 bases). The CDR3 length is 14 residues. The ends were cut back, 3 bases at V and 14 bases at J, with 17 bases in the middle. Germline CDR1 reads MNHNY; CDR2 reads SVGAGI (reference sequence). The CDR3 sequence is CASSYLGGEGALHF. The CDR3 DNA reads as TGTGCCAGCAGTTATCTCGGGGGAGAGGGAGCCCTCCACTTT.

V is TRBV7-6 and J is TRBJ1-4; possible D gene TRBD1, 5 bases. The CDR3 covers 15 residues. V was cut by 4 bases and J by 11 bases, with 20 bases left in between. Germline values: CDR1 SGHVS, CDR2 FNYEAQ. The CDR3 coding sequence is TGTGCCAGCAGCTCAGAGTATGCCAGGGATTTGAAACTGTTTTTT. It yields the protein CASSSEYARDLKLFF.

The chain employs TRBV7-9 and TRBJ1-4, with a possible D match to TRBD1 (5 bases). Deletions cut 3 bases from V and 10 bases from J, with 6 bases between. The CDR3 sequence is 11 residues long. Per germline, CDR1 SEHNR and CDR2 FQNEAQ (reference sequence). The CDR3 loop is CASSFGGKLFF. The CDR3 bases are TGTGCCAGCAGCTTCGGGGGAAAACTGTTTTTT.

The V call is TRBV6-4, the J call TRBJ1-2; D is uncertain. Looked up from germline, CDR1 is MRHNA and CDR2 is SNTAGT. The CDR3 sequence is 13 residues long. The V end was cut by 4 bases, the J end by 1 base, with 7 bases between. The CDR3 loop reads CASSVSRNYGYTF. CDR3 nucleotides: TGTGCCAGCAGTGTGTCGCGTAACTATGGCTACACCTTC.

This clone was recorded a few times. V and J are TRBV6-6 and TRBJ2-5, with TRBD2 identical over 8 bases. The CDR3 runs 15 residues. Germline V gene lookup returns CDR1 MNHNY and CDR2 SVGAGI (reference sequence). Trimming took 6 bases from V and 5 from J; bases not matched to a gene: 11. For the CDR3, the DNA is TGTGCCAGCAGACCGAGCCGCGGGGGGATTGAGACCCAGTACTTC. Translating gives CASRPSRGGIETQYF.

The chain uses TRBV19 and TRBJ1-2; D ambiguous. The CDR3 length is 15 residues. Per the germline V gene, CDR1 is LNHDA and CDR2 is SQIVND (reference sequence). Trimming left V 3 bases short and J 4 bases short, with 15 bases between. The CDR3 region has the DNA TGTGCCAGTAGTATTTCTTCGGGTTCGGGCTATGGCTACACCTTC. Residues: CASSISSGSGYGYTF. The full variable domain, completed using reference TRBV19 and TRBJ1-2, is DGGITQSPKYLFRKEGQNVTLSCEQNLNHDAMYWYRQDPGQGLRLIYYSQIVNDFQKGDIAEGYSVSREKKESFPLTVTSAQKNPTAFYLCASSISSGSGYGYTFGSGTRLTVV.

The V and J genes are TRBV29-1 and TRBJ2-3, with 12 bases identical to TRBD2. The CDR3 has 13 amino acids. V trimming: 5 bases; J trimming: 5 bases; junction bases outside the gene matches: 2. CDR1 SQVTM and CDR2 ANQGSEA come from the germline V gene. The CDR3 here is CSVLAGGVDTQYF. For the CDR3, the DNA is TGCAGCGTTCTAGCGGGGGGGGTAGATACGCAGTATTTT.

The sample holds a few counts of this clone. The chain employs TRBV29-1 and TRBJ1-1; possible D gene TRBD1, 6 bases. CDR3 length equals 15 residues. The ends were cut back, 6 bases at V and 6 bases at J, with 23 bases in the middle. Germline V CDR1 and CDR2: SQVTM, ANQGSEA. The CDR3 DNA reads TGCAGCGTGGCGCGATGGGGGGGCTCCCCCCCTGAAGCTTTCTTT. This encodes CSVARWGGSPPEAFF.

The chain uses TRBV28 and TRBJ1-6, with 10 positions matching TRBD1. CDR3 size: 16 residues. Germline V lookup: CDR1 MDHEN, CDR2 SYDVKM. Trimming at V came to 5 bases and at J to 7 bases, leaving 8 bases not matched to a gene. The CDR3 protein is CASSPPGQGKNSPLHF. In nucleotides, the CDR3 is TGTGCCAGCAGTCCTCCGGGACAGGGGAAGAATTCACCCCTCCACTTT.

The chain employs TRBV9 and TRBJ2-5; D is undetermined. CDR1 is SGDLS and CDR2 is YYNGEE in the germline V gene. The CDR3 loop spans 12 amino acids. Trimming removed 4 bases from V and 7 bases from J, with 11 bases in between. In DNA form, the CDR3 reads TGTGCCAGCAGCACACCCCCGGGGACCCAGTACTTC. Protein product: CASSTPPGTQYF.

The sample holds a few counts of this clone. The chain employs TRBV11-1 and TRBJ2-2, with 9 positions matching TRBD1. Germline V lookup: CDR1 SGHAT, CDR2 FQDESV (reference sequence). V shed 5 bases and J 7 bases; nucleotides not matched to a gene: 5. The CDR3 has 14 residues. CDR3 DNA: TGTGCCAGCAGCCCCGACAGGGGGAGCGGGGAGCTGTTTTTT. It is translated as CASSPDRGSGELFF.

The CDR3 DNA sequence: TGTGCCAGCAGCTATGCGGGGGGGCCTAATGAGCAGTTCTTC. Translated, it gives CASSYAGGPNEQFF. The rearrangement uses TRBV7-2 and TRBJ2-1, with 9 bases lining up with TRBD2. J was trimmed by 7 bases and V by 4 bases; bases with no gene match: 5. This CDR3 has 14 residues. Germline loops: CDR1 SGHTA, CDR2 FQGNSA. The whole variable domain, filled in from reference TRBV7-2 and TRBJ2-1, reads GAGVSQSPSNKVTEKGKDVELRCDPISGHTALYWYRQSLGQGLEFLIYFQGNSAPDKSGLPSDRFSAERTGGSVSTLTIQRTQQEDSAVYLCASSYAGGPNEQFFGPGTRLTVL.

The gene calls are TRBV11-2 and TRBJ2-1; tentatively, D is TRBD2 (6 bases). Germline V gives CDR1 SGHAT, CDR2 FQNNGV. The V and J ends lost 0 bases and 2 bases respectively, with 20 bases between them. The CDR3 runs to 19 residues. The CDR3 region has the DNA TGTGCCAGCAGCTTAGATTCGGGACTGGGTCGAGGAGCCTACAATGAGCAGTTCTTC. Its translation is CASSLDSGLGRGAYNEQFF.

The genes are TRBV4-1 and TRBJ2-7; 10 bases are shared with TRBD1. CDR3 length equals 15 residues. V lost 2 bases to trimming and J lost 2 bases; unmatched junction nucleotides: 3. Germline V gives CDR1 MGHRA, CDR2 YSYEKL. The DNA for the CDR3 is TGCGCCAGCAGCCAACCGGGACAGGGGACCTACGAGCAGTACTTC. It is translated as CASSQPGQGTYEQYF.

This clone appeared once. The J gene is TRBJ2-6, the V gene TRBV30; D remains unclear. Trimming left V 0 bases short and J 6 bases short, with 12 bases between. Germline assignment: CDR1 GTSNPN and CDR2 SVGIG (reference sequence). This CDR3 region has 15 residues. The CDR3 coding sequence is TGTGCCTGGAGTGTAACCCCCAGGATGGCCAACGTCCTGACTTTC. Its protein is CAWSVTPRMANVLTF.

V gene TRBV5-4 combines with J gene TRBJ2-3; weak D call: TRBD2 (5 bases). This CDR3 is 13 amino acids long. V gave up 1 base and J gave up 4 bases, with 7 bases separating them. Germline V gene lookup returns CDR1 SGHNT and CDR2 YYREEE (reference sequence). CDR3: CASSLRGSDTQYF. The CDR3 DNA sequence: TGTGCCAGCAGCTTGCGAGGGTCAGATACGCAGTATTTT. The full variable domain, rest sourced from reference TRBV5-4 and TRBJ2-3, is ETGVTQSPTHLIKTRGQQVTLRCSSQSGHNTVSWYQQALGQGPQFIFQYYREEENGRGNFPPRFSGLQFPNYSSELNVNALELDDSALYLCASSLRGSDTQYFGPGTRLTVL.

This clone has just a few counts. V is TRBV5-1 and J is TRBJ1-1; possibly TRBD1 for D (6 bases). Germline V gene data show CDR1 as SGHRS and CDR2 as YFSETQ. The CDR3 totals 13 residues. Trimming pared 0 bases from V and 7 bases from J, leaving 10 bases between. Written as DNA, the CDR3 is TGCGCCAGCAGCTTGGGTACAGGGCTTGAAGCTTTCTTT. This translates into CASSLGTGLEAFF. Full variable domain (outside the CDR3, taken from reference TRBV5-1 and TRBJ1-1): KAGVTQTPRYLIKTRGQQVTLSCSPISGHRSVSWYQQTPGQGLQFLFEYFSETQRNKGNFPGRFSGRQFSNSRSEMNVSTLELGDSALYLCASSLGTGLEAFFGQGTRLTVV.

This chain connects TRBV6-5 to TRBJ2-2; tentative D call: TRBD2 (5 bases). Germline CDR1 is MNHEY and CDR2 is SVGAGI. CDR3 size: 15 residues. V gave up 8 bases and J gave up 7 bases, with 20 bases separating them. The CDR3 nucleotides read TGTGCCAGCGGCTTGAGAGGTGCTGGGAGCGGGGAGCTGTTTTTT. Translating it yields CASGLRGAGSGELFF.

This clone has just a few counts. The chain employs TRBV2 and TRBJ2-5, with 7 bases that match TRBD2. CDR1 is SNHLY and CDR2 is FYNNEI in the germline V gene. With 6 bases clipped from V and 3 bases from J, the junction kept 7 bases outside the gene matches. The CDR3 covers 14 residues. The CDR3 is CASRETGTKETQYF. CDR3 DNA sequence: TGTGCCAGCAGGGAAACCGGGACTAAAGAGACCCAGTACTTC.

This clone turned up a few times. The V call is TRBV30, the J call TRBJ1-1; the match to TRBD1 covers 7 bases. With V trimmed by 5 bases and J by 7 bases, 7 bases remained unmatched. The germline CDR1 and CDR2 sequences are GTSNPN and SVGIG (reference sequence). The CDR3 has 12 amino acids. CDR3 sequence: CAWARGQFEAFF. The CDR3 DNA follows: TGTGCCTGGGCGAGGGGGCAGTTTGAAGCTTTCTTT.

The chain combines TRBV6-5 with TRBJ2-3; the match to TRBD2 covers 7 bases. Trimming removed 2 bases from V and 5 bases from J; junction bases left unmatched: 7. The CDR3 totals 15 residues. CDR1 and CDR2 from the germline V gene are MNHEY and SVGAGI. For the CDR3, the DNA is TGTGCCAGCAGTTACGGAGCGGGAACTTTAGATACGCAGTATTTT. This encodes CASSYGAGTLDTQYF.

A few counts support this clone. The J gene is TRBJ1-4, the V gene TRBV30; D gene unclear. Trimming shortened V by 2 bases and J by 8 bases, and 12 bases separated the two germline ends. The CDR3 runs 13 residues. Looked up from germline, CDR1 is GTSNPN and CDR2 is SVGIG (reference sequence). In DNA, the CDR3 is TGTGCCTGGAGTAAAGCAGGAGGGGAAAAACTGTTTTTT. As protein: CAWSKAGGEKLFF.